This T cell receptor (beta chain) was observed in a study of control samples from healthy donors and cancer patients. Only in-frame clones appear in the TCRdb table, and some are missing; sequencing was by immunoSEQ multiplex PCR. This table holds some 70,000 clones, 75% to 85% found once. The germline V gene encodes CDR1 SGHRS and CDR2 YFSETQ. Trimming at V came to 3 bases and at J to 4 bases, leaving 2 bases not matched to a gene. The length of the CDR3 is 13 residues. The chain carries TRBV5-1 and TRBJ2-3; 7 bases are a match to TRBD2. Sequencing was performed on blood. This clonotype was obtained from a man aged 60 to 75 in good health. Written as DNA, the CDR3 is TGCGCCAGCAGCTGGGGAGGGCCAGATACGCAGTATTTT. Its protein is CASSWGGPDTQYF.